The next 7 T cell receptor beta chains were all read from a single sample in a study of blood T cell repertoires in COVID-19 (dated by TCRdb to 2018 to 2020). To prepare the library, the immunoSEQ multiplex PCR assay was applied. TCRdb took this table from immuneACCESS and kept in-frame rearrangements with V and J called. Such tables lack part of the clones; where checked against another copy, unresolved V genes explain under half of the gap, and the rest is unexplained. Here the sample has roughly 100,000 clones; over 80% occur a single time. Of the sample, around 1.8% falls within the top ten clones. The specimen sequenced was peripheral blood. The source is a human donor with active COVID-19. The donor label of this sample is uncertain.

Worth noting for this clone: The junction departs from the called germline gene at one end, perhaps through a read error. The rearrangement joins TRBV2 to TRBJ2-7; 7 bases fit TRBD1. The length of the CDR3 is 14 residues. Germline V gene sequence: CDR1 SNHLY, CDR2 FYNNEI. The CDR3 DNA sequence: TGTGCCAGCAGAGAAGACAGGGCGACCTACGAGCAGTACTTC. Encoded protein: CASREDRATYEQYF.

The CDR3 coding sequence is TGTGCCAGCAGCGTAGAAGAGACAGGGCTTATCAATGAGCAGTTCTTC. Translating gives CASSVEETGLINEQFF. The V gene is TRBV9, the J gene TRBJ2-1, with TRBD1 matching over 7 bases. Germline V lookup: CDR1 SGDLS, CDR2 YYNGEE. Trimming cost V 0 bases and J 6 bases; bases outside gene matches: 9. The CDR3 runs 16 residues.

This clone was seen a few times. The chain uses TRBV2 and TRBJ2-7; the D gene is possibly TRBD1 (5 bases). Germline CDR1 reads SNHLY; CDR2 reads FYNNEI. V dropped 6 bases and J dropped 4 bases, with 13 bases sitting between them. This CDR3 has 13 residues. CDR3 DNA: TGTGCCAGCAGGGGCGACAGACGATACGAGCAGTACTTC. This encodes CASRGDRRYEQYF. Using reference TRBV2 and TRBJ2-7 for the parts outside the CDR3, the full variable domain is EPEVTQTPSHQVTQMGQEVILRCVPISNHLYFYWYRQILGQKVEFLVSFYNNEISEKSEIFDDQFSVERPDGSNFTLKIRSTKLEDSAMYFCASRGDRRYEQYFGPGTRLTVT.

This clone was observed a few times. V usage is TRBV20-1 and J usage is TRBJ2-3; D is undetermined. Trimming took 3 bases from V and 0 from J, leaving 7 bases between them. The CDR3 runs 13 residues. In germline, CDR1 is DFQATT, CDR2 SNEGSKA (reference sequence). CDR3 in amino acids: CSASFESTDTQYF. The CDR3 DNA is TGCAGTGCTAGTTTTGAGAGCACAGATACGCAGTATTTT.

CDR3 nucleotides: TGTGCCAGCCCCCCCGGGCGGGACCTGGCGATAAATACGCAGTATTTT. Its translation is CASPPGRDLAINTQYF. This chain connects TRBV28 to TRBJ2-3; possible D gene TRBD2, 6 bases. Germline CDR1 and CDR2: MDHEN and SYDVKM. V was trimmed by 8 bases and J by 7 bases, leaving 25 bases between them. The CDR3 runs to 16 residues. The whole variable domain, remainder taken from reference TRBV28 and TRBJ2-3, is DVKVTQSSRYLVKRTGEKVFLECVQDMDHENMFWYRQDPGLGLRLIYFSYDVKMKEKGDIPEGYSVSREKKERFSLILESASTNQTSMYLCASPPGRDLAINTQYFGPGTRLTVL.

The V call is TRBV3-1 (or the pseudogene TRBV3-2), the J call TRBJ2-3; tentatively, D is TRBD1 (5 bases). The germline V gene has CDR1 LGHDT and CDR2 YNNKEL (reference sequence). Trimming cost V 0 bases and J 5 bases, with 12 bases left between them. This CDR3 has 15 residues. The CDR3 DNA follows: TGTGCCAGCAGCCAAGATAGGGGTTTGGGAGATACGCAGTATTTT. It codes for CASSQDRGLGDTQYF.

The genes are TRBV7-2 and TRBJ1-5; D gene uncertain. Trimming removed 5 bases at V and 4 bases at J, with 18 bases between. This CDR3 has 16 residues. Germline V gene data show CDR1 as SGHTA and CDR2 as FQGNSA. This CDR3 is CASSPSPSPGNQPQHF. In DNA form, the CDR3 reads TGTGCCAGCAGCCCCTCCCCTTCCCCAGGTAATCAGCCCCAGCATTTT.